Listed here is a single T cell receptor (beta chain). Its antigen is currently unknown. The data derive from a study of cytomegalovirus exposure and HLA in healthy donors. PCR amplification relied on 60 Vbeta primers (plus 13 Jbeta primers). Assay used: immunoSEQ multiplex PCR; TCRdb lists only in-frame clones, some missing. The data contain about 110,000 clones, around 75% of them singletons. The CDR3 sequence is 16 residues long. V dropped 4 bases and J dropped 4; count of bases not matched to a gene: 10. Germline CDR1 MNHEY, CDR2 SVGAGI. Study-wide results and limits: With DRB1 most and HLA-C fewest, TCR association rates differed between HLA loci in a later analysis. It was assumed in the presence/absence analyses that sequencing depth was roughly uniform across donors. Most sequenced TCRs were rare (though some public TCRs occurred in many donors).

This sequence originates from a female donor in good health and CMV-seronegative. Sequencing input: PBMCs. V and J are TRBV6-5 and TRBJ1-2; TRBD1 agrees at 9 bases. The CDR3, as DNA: TGTGCCAGCAGTTCTCCCCTGGGACAGGGTCCCTATGGCTACACCTTC. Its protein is CASSSPLGQGPYGYTF.